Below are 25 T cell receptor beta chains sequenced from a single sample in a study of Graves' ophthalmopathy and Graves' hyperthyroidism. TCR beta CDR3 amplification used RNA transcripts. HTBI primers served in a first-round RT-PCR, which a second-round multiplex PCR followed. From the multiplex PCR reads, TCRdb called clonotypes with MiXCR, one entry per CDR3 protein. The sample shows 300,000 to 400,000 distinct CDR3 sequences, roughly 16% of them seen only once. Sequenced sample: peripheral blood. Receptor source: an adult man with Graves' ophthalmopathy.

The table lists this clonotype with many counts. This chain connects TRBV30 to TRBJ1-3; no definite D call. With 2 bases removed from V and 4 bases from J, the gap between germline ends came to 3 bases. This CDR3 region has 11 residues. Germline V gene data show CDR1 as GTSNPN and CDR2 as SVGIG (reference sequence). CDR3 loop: CAWSRGNTIYF. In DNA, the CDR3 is TGTGCCTGGAGTCGCGGAAACACCATATATTTT.

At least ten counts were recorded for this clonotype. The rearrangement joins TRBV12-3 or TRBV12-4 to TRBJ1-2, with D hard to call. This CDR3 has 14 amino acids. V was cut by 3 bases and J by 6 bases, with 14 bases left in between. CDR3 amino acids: CASSFGQYMDGYTF. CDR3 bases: TGTGCCAGCAGTTTTGGGCAGTACATGGATGGCTACACCTTC.

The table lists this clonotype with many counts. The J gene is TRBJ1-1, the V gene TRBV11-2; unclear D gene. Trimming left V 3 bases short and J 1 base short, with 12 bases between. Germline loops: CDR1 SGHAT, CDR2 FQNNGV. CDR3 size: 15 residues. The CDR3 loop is CASSFFPKGNTEAFF. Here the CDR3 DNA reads TGTGCCAGCAGCTTTTTCCCCAAGGGGAACACTGAAGCTTTCTTT.

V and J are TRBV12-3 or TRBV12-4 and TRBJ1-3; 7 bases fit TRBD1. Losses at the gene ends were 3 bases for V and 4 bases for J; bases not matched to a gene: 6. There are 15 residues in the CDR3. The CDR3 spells CASSFSTGRGNTIYF. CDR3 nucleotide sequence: TGTGCCAGCAGTTTTTCGACAGGGAGAGGAAACACCATATATTTT.

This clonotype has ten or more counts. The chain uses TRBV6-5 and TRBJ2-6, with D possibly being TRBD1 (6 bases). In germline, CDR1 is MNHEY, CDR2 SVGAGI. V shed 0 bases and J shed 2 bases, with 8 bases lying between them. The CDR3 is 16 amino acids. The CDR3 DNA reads TGTGCCAGCAGTTACTCATCAGGGGCTGGGGCCAACGTCCTGACTTTC. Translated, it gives CASSYSSGAGANVLTF.

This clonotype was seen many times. For the CDR3, the DNA is TGTGCCAGCAGCTACCACCGGGACACTGAAGCTTTCTTT. This gives the protein CASSYHRDTEAFF. The V gene is TRBV6-5, the J gene TRBJ1-1; the D is unclear. Germline V gives CDR1 MNHEY, CDR2 SVGAGI. The CDR3 length is 13 residues. Trimming left V 6 bases short and J 3 bases short, with 11 bases between.

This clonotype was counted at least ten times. CDR3 nucleotide sequence: TGTGCCAGCAGGACTACGACAGGGGGCGACGGTTCACCCCTCCACTTT. It codes for CASRTTTGGDGSPLHF. V usage is TRBV6-5 and J usage is TRBJ1-6; 10 bases match TRBD1. Germline V gene sequence: CDR1 MNHEY, CDR2 SVGAGI. CDR3 length equals 16 residues. The trim removed 6 bases at V and 9 bases at J, leaving 11 bases unmatched.

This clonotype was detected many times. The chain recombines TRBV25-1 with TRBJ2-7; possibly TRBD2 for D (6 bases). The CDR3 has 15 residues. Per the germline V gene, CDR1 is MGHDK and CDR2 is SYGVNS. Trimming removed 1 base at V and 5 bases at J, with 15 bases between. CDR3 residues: CASSESRGTVHEQYF. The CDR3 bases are TGTGCCAGCAGTGAATCCCGGGGGACGGTCCACGAGCAGTACTTC.

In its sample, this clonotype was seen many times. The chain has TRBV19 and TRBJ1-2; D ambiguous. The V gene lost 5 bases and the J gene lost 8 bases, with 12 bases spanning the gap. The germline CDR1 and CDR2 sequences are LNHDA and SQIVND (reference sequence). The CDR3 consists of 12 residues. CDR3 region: CASSGGSWGYTF. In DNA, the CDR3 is TGTGCCAGTAGTGGAGGTTCCTGGGGCTACACCTTC.

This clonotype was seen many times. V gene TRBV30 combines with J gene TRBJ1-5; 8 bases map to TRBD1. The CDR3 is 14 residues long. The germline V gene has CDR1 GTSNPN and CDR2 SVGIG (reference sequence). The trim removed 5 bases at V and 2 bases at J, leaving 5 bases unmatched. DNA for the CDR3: TGTGCCTGGGGGCTGACAGGGGGCAATCAGCCCCAGCATTTT. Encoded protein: CAWGLTGGNQPQHF.

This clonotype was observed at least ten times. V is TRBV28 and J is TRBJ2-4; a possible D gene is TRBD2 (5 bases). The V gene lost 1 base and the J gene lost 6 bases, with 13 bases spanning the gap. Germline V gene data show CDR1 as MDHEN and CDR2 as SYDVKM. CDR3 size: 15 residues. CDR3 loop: CASSLSVLRGNIQYF. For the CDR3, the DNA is TGTGCCAGCAGTTTATCAGTCCTACGGGGAAACATTCAGTACTTC. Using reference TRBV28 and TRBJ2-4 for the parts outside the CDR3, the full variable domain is DVKVTQSSRYLVKRTGEKVFLECVQDMDHENMFWYRQDPGLGLRLIYFSYDVKMKEKGDIPEGYSVSREKKERFSLILESASTNQTSMYLCASSLSVLRGNIQYFGAGTRLSVL.

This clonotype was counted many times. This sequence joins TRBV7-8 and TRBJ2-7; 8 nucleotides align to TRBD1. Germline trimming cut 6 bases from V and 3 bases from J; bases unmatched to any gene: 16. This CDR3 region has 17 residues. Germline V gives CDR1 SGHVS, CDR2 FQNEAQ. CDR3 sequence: CASRPGQALLGYYEQYF. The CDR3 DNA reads TGTGCCAGCAGACCGGGACAGGCTCTTCTCGGTTACTACGAGCAGTACTTC.

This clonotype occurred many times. The DNA of the CDR3 is TGCAGTGCTAGAACTAAAGAAGGCTACGAGCAGTACTTC. Its protein product is CSARTKEGYEQYF. The chain combines TRBV20-1 with TRBJ2-7; D is uncertain. The CDR3 has 13 amino acids. The V end lost 2 bases, the J end lost 3 bases, and 11 bases lay between the germline ends. CDR1 and CDR2 (germline): DFQATT, SNEGSKA (reference sequence).

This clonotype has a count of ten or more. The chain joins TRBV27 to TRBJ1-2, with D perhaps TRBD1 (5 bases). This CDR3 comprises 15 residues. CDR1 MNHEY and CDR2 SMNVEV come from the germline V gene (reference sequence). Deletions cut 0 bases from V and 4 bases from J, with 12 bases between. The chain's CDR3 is CASSLSGGFSYGYTF. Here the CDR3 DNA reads TGTGCCAGCAGTTTATCTGGGGGTTTCAGCTATGGCTACACCTTC.

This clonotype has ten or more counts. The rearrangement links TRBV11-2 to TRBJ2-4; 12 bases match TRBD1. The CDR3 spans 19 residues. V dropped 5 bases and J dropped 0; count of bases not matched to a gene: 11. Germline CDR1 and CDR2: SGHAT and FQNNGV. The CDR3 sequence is CASSTRRDRGQRAKNIQYF. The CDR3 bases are TGTGCCAGCAGCACCCGCCGGGACAGGGGGCAGAGAGCCAAAAACATTCAGTACTTC.

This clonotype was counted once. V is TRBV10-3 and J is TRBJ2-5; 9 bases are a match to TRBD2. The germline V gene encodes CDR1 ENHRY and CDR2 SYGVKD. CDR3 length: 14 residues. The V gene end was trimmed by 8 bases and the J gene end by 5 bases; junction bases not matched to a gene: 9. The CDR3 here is CAIGAGGPEETQYF. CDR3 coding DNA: TGTGCCATCGGGGCGGGAGGGCCAGAGGAGACCCAGTACTTC.

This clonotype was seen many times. CDR3 sequence: CATRTGVSGELFF. CDR3 nucleotide sequence: TGTGCCACCAGGACAGGGGTGTCCGGGGAGCTGTTTTTT. The chain joins TRBV24-1 to TRBJ2-2; 8 bases line up with TRBD1. The V gene's germline CDR1 is KGHDR and CDR2 SFDVKD. There are 13 residues in the CDR3. Trimming at V came to 7 bases and at J to 6 bases, leaving 3 bases not matched to a gene.

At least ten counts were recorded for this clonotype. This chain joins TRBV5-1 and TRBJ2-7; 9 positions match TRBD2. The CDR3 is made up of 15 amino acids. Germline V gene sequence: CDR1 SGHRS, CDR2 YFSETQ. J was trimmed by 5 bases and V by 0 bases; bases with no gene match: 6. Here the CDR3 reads CASSLEAGGPDEQYF. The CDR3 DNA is TGCGCCAGCAGCTTGGAGGCGGGAGGGCCCGACGAGCAGTACTTC. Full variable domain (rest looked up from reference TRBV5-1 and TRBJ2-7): KAGVTQTPRYLIKTRGQQVTLSCSPISGHRSVSWYQQTPGQGLQFLFEYFSETQRNKGNFPGRFSGRQFSNSRSEMNVSTLELGDSALYLCASSLEAGGPDEQYFGPGTRLTVT.

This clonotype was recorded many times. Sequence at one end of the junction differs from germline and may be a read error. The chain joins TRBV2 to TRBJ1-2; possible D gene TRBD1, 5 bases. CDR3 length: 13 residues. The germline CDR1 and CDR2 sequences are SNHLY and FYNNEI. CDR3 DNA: TGTGCCAGCAGGGAAGGGGATGGCTATGGCTACACCTTC. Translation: CASREGDGYGYTF. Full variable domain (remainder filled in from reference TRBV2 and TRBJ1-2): EPEVTQTPSHQVTQMGQEVILRCVPISNHLYFYWYRQILGQKVEFLVSFYNNEISEKSEIFDDQFSVERPDGSNFTLKIRSTKLEDSAMYFCASREGDGYGYTFGSGTRLTVV.

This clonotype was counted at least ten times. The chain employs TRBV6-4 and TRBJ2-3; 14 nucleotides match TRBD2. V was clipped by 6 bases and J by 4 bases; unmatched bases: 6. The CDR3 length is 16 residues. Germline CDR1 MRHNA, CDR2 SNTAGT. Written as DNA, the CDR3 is TGTGCCAGCAGCCGACTAGCGGGAGGGGAGGCAGATACGCAGTATTTT. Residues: CASSRLAGGEADTQYF.

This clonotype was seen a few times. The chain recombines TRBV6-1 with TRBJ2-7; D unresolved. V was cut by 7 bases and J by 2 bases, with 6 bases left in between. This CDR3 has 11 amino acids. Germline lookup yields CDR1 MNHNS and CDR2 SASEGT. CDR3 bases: TGTGCCAGCACCGGACCCTACGAGCAGTACTTC. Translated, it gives CASTGPYEQYF.

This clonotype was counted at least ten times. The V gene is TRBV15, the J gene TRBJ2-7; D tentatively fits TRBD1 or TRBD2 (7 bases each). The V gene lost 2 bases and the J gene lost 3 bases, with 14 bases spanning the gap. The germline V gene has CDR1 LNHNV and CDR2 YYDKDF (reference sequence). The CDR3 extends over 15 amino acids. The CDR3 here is CATSRTRGGIYEQYF. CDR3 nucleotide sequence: TGTGCCACCAGCAGAACCAGGGGGGGGATCTACGAGCAGTACTTC.

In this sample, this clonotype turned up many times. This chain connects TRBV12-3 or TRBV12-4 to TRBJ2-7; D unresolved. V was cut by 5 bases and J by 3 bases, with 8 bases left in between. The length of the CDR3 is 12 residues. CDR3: CASSHDIYEQYF. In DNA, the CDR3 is TGTGCCAGCAGTCATGACATCTACGAGCAGTACTTC.

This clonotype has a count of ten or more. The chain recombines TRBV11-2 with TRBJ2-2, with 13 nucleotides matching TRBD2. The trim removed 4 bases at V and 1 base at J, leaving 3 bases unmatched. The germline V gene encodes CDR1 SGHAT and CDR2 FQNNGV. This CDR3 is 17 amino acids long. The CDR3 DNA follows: TGTGCCAGCAGCTGGAGACTAGCGGGAGGGAACACCGGGGAGCTGTTTTTT. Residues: CASSWRLAGGNTGELFF.

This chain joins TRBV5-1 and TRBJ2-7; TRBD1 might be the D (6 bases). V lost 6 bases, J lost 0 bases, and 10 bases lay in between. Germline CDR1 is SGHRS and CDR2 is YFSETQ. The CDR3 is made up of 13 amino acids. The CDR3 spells CASTTGTSYEQYF. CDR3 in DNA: TGCGCCAGCACGACAGGAACCTCCTACGAGCAGTACTTC.